The following is a T cell receptor beta chain sequence with its context. The antigen is unknown. TCRdb analysed the 5' RACE reads with MiXCR anew, one entry per CDR3 protein. The table has about 190,000 distinct CDR3 sequences, about a fifth seen once; the top ten hold around 23%. This sample stems from a study of T-cell memory formation after mild COVID-19. Looking at the study overall: The TCR clusters were mostly specific to one donor.

CDR1 MRHNA and CDR2 SNTAGT come from the germline V gene. The CDR3 length is 15 residues. Trimming pared 6 bases from V and 0 bases from J, leaving 12 bases between. Study conclusions and caveats: The study found contracting CD4+ clones mainly in CM and EM and contracting CD8+ clones in EMRA. Pre-infection memory contained some responding clones, which suggested that cross-reactive memory had joined.

Sequencing used PBMCs or a T cell subset sorted from them (not recorded which). The TCR was taken from an adult woman who had mild COVID-19 (a few samples of this study predate the infection). Cell type and time point are not known. The V call is TRBV6-4, the J call TRBJ2-1; a weak D match, TRBD2 (6 bases). The CDR3 sequence is CASSLAEASYNEQFF. The CDR3 DNA reads as TGTGCCAGCAGCTTAGCGGAGGCCTCCTACAATGAGCAGTTCTTC.